Described below is a single TCR beta chain sequence and its context. Distinct nucleotide sequences in the sample also encode this CDR3. Generated by immunoSEQ multiplex PCR, the TCRdb table keeps only in-frame clones and is missing some. The data show roughly 100,000 clones, with approximately 86% seen just once and 5% to 6.5% held by the top ten. The data were taken from a study of blood T cell repertoires in COVID-19. Overall study: Samples came from the United States, Italy and Spain, spanning acute and convalescent COVID-19.

The CDR3 runs to 16 residues. Germline V gene sequence: CDR1 SQVTM, CDR2 ANQGSEA. V lost 0 bases and J lost 5; bases outside the gene matches: 9. The chain is built from TRBV29-1 and TRBJ2-3; TRBD2 agrees at 9 bases. The sequence was obtained from a woman in her 50s with COVID-19, enrolled during active disease. Material for sequencing was peripheral blood. CDR3 DNA sequence: TGCAGCGTTGAAGACTGGGGCGGGGGGGCTGGAGATACGCAGTATTTT. Translation gives CSVEDWGGGAGDTQYF.